Given below is one T cell receptor (beta chain) in context. Antigen unknown. CD8 cells regarded as naive lacked CD45RO, were positively chosen for CCR7, and omitted terminally differentiated effector memory CD45RA+ cells. The sample is drawn from a study of shared clonotypes between healthy human individuals. The test was conducted at deep level. Clones were read by immunoSEQ multiplex PCR, and TCRdb kept only the in-frame ones, dropping some. The table lists about 870,000 clones, 80% to 95% of them singletons, with around 24% in the top ten. Study-wide results and limits: In contrast to clonotypes shared by all four donors, non-shared clonotypes had lower generation probabilities. Naive CD4 clonotypes were shared across a few donors at 4% to 5%. Only blood samples were collected, and tissue repertoires likely differ.

The CDR3 spans 16 residues. CDR1 is LGHNA and CDR2 is YSLEER in the germline V gene. Deletions cut 4 bases from V and 1 base from J, with 14 bases between. Material: naive CD8+ T cells sorted from blood. The gene calls are TRBV4-3 and TRBJ1-5, with D perhaps TRBD1 (5 bases). This sequence was found in a man aged 25 to 45 in good health. The CDR3 DNA follows: TGCGCCAGCAGCCGGGGGTGGAGGGAGAGCAATCAGCCCCAGCATTTT. Translation gives CASSRGWRESNQPQHF.